A selection of T cell receptor beta chains follows, all from one sample in a study of T cells in Graves' hyperthyroidism and ophthalmopathy. MiXCR, applied by TCRdb to the multiplex PCR reads, yields one record per CDR3 protein. The table shows roughly 110,000 distinct CDR3 sequences, with about 16% occurring only once. Sequencing was performed on blood. All receptors derive from a woman between 50 and 59 years old with Graves' hyperthyroidism. The CDR3 runs from the conserved cysteine through the conserved F or W. D genes are given only for firm matches. Size tells how often a clone was seen (once, few, many) or the class of an expanded clone, and some rows leave it out.

j_gene | d_gene | v_gene | abundance | CDR3aa | CDR3nt
TRBJ1-2 | TRBD1 | TRBV27 | many | CASRDRVGGGYTF | TGTGCCAGCAGGGACAGGGTGGGAGGTGGCTACACCTTC
TRBJ2-1 | NA | TRBV6-1 | many | CASSPQDGGRDEQFF | TGTGCCAGCAGTCCTCAGGACGGTGGACGGGATGAGCAGTTCTTC
TRBJ2-7 | TRBD2 | TRBV11-2 | NA | CASSFRELAGYEQYF | TGTGCCAGCAGCTTTCGGGAACTAGCGGGCTACGAGCAGTACTTC
TRBJ2-1 | NA | TRBV3-1 | many | CASSPFVAQGNRQFF | TGTGCCAGCAGCCCCTTTGTAGCACAGGGCAACAGGCAGTTCTTC
TRBJ2-2 | TRBD2 | TRBV5-1 | few | CASSSGLAAAGELFF | TGCGCCAGCAGCTCGGGACTAGCGGCTGCCGGGGAGCTGTTTTTT
TRBJ1-5 | NA | TRBV2 | many | CASSRREVQPQHF | TGTGCCAGCAGTCGTCGGGAAGTTCAGCCCCAGCATTTT
TRBJ2-4 | NA | TRBV28 | many | CASSLGSGGDIQYF | TGTGCCAGCAGTTTGGGGTCTGGGGGCGACATTCAGTACTTC
TRBJ2-5 | NA | TRBV18 | many | CASSPMKGRGETQYF | TGTGCCAGCTCACCGATGAAGGGACGAGGAGAGACCCAGTACTTC
TRBJ2-7 | NA | TRBV5-1 | many | CASSPGTAVSSYEQYF | TGCGCCAGCAGCCCGGGGACGGCTGTCTCCTCATACGAGCAGTACTTC
TRBJ2-1 | TRBD2 | TRBV5-1 | NA | CASSLELAGGGREQFF | TGCGCCAGCAGCTTGGAACTAGCGGGAGGTGGGCGTGAGCAGTTCTTC
TRBJ1-1 | NA | TRBV7-9 | many | CASAFRDTEAFF | TGTGCCAGCGCCTTTCGAGACACTGAAGCTTTCTTT
TRBJ1-2 | TRBD1 | TRBV5-1 | many | CASSLAGTGIGYTF | TGCGCCAGCAGCTTGGCCGGGACAGGGATAGGCTACACCTTC
TRBJ2-7 | NA | TRBV19 | NA | CASSGGGNSYEQYF | TGTGCCAGTAGTGGCGGCGGGAACTCCTACGAGCAGTACTTC
TRBJ2-5 | NA | TRBV27 | NA | CASSPIPRGRRQETQYF | TGTGCCAGCAGTCCCATACCAAGGGGCAGGCGACAAGAGACCCAGTACTTC
TRBJ1-1 | NA | TRBV6-1 | NA | CVSSLNTEAFF | TGTGTCAGCAGTCTGAACACTGAAGCTTTCTTT
TRBJ1-3 | TRBD1 | TRBV29-1 | many | CSAKEGTGVGNTIYF | TGCAGCGCAAAGGAGGGTACAGGGGTTGGAAACACCATATATTTT
TRBJ2-3 | NA | TRBV11-1 | many | CASSLATTDTQYF | TGTGCCAGCAGCTTAGCCACCACAGATACGCAGTATTTT
TRBJ2-1 | NA | TRBV19 | many | CATTGRGYSYNEQFF | TGTGCCACCACTGGCCGGGGGTACTCCTACAATGAGCAGTTCTTC
TRBJ2-1 | TRBD1 | TRBV27 | few | CASSFDRGGEQFF | TGTGCCAGCAGTTTCGACAGGGGCGGCGAGCAGTTCTTC
TRBJ2-7 | NA | TRBV20-1 | NA | CSAGELGLSYEQYF | TGCAGTGCGGGGGAACTCGGACTTTCCTACGAGCAGTACTTC
TRBJ1-1 | TRBD1 | TRBV12-3/TRBV12-4 | many | CASRTGTENTEAFF | TGTGCCAGCAGGACCGGGACAGAGAACACTGAAGCTTTCTTT
TRBJ1-2 | TRBD1 | TRBV2 | many | CASIRDRSYGYTF | TGTGCCAGCATCCGGGACAGAAGCTATGGCTACACCTTC